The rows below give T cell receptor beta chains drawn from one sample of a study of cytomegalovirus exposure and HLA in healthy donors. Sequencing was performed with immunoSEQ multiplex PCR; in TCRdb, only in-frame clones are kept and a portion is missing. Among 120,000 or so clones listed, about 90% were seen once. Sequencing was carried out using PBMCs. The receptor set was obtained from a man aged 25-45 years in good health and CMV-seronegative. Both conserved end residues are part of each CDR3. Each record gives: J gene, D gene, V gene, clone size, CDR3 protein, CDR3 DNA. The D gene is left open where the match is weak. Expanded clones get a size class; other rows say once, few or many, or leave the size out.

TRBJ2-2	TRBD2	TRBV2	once	CASSARAGAFPGELFF	TGTGCCAGCAGTGCCCGAGCGGGAGCTTTTCCCGGGGAGCTGTTTTTT
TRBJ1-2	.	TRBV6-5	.	CASSPKPSLTRGYTF	TGTGCCAGCAGCCCAAAACCCTCACTTACCAGGGGCTACACCTTC
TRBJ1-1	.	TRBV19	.	CASSINRMNTEAFF	TGTGCCAGTAGTATAAACAGGATGAACACTGAAGCTTTCTTT
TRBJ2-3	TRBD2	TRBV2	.	CASSKGFGPSGSTDTQYF	TGTGCCAGCAGCAAGGGGTTTGGGCCTAGCGGTAGCACAGATACGCAGTATTTT
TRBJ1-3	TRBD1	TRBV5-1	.	CASSVTGSGNTIYF	TGCGCCAGCAGCGTGACAGGGTCGGGAAACACCATATATTTT
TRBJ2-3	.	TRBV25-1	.	CASSEVSTDTQYF	TGTGCCAGCTCGGAGGTTAGCACAGATACGCAGTATTTT
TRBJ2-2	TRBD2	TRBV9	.	CASSELPGLPATGELFF	TGTGCCAGCAGCGAGTTACCGGGACTACCCGCGACCGGGGAGCTGTTTTTT
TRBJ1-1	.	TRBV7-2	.	CASSLASSNTEAFF	TGTGCCAGCAGCTTAGCATCGTCGAACACTGAAGCTTTCTTT
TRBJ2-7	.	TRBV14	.	CASSPALDKWSYEQYF	TGTGCCAGCAGCCCAGCACTAGATAAGTGGTCCTACGAGCAGTACTTC
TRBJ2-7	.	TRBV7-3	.	CASSLQGSGEQYF	TGTGCCAGCAGCCTGCAGGGGTCGGGGGAGCAGTACTTC
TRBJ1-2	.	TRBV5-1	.	CASSLGGDGYTF	TGCGCCAGCAGCCTAGGGGGGGATGGCTACACCTTC
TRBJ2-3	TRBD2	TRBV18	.	CASSGSGGADTQYF	TGTGCCAGCTCAGGCTCGGGAGGGGCAGATACGCAGTATTTT
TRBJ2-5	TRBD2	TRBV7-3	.	CASSLLRRREGETQYF	TGTGCCAGCAGCTTATTGCGGAGGCGGGAGGGCGAGACCCAGTACTTC
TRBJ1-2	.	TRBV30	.	CAWQAGGLDYYGYTF	TGTGCCTGGCAAGCGGGGGGCCTGGATTATTATGGCTACACCTTC
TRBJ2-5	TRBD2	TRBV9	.	CASSGLAGELGTQYF	TGTGCCAGCAGCGGACTAGCGGGAGAACTAGGGACCCAGTACTTC
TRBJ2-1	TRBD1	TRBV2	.	CASRGTGTNNEQFF	TGTGCCAGCAGGGGGACAGGGACGAACAATGAGCAGTTCTTC
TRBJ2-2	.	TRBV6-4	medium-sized	CASSDTNTGELFF	TGTGCCAGCAGTGACACTAACACCGGGGAGCTGTTTTTT
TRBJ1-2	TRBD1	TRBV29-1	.	CSVEDLYTDRVNYGYTF	TGCAGCGTTGAAGATCTGTACACGGACAGGGTGAACTATGGCTACACCTTC
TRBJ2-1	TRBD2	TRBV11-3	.	CASSPTAGTSFLQFF	TGTGCCAGCAGCCCAACTGCTGGGACTAGCTTTTTGCAGTTCTTC
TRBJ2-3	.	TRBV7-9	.	CASRRQGGTDTQYF	TGTGCCAGCAGGCGACAGGGAGGTACAGATACGCAGTATTTT
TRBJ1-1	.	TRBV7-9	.	CASSSNVGGRNTEAFF	TGTGCCAGCAGCTCAAATGTGGGGGGGCGTAACACTGAAGCTTTCTTT
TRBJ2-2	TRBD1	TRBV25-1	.	CASSVQGMNTGELFF	TGTGCCAGCAGTGTACAGGGGATGAACACCGGGGAGCTGTTTTTT
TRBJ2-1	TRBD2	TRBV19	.	CASSFSGGYNEQFF	TGTGCCAGTAGTTTTAGCGGGGGCTACAATGAGCAGTTCTTC
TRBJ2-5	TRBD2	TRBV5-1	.	CASSLSGGGQETQYF	TGCGCCAGCAGCTTGAGTGGGGGAGGGCAAGAGACCCAGTACTTC
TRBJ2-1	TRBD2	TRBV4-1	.	CASSQSWEGSTVYNEQFF	TGCGCCAGCAGCCAATCGTGGGAGGGCAGCACAGTTTACAATGAGCAGTTCTTC
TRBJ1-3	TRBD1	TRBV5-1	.	CASSLGQGGNTIYF	TGCGCCAGCAGCCTAGGACAGGGAGGAAACACCATATATTTT
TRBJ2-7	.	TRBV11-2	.	CASSYGGGRDEQYF	TGTGCCAGCAGCTACGGGGGCGGGAGAGACGAGCAGTACTTC
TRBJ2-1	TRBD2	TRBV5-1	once	CAITPRTSGNQDNEQFF	TGCGCCATTACACCACGGACTAGCGGGAATCAAGACAATGAGCAGTTCTTC
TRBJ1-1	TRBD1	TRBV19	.	CASSLPGQATPEAFF	TGTGCCAGTAGTCTCCCCGGACAGGCGACGCCTGAAGCTTTCTTT
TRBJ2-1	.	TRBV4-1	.	CASSPGLAVNEQFF	TGCGCCAGCAGCCCCGGCCTAGCAGTTAATGAGCAGTTCTTC
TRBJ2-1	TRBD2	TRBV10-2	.	CASSSGRGRGNNEQFF	TGCGCCAGCAGCTCCGGGCGGGGGAGAGGGAACAATGAGCAGTTCTTC
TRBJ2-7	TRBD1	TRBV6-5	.	CASSYRDRGVYEQYF	TGTGCCAGCAGTTATCGGGACAGGGGCGTGTACGAGCAGTACTTC
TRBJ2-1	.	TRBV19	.	CASSIQRPNYNEQFF	TGTGCCAGTAGTATCCAGAGGCCAAACTACAATGAGCAGTTCTTC
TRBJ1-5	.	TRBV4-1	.	CASSQRQMDSNQPQHF	TGCGCCAGCAGCCAACGACAGATGGATAGCAATCAGCCCCAGCATTTT
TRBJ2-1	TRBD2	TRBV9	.	CASSVVTSMDEQFF	TGTGCCAGCAGCGTAGTGACTAGCATGGATGAGCAGTTCTTC
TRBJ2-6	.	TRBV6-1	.	CASTPLAFGANVLTF	TGTGCCAGCACCCCTCTTGCGTTTGGGGCCAACGTCCTGACTTTC
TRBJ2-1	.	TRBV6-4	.	CASSDQTVSYYNEQFF	TGTGCCAGCAGTGACCAAACAGTGTCTTACTACAATGAGCAGTTCTTC
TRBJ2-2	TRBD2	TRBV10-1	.	CASSEAGEVTGELFF	TGCGCCAGCAGTGAAGCGGGAGAAGTCACCGGGGAGCTGTTTTTT
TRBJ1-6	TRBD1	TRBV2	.	CASSAQSGQGNSPLHF	TGTGCCAGCAGTGCACAAAGCGGACAGGGTAATTCACCCCTCCACTTT
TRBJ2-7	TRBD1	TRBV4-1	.	CASSQSGTASYEQYF	TGCGCCAGCAGCCAGTCCGGGACAGCTTCCTACGAGCAGTACTTC
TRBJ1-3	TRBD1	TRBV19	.	CASRRTGASSGNTIYF	TGTGCCAGTAGAAGGACAGGGGCCAGCTCTGGAAACACCATATATTTT
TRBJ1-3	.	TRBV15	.	CATSPGGGGNTIYF	TGTGCCACCAGTCCGGGGGGGGGCGGAAACACCATATATTTT